The present entry profiles one T cell receptor beta chain with its context. Its antigen is not known. This sample stems from a study of cytomegalovirus exposure and HLA in healthy donors. Findings of the study overall: Within an earlier analysis, most TCR beta V segments proved productive either about 87% or about 30% of the time. With later analysis, a missense DCLRE1C variant became linked to TCR beta V- and J-gene trimming. Accurate HLA-A and HLA-B prediction from TCR beta sequences was reported for most subjects.

All donors participated as healthy donors of bone marrow. Primers: 60 Vbeta forward and 13 Jbeta reverse. Some clones are missing from TCRdb's copy, which holds only in-frame ones; the method was immunoSEQ multiplex PCR. The profile shows approximately 140,000 clones, around 72% of them singletons. The CDR3 sequence is 14 residues long. Germline lookup yields CDR1 SGHRS and CDR2 YFSETQ. The V segment lost 4 bases and the J segment 6 bases; nucleotides outside the gene matches: 7. The sequence came from a woman in her 40s in good health and CMV-seronegative. The sequenced sample consisted of PBMCs. The chain joins TRBV5-1 to TRBJ2-1; 7 nucleotides match TRBD2. This CDR3 reads CASSTGGGSNEQFF. CDR3 sequence (DNA): TGCGCCAGCAGCACGGGAGGTGGGTCCAATGAGCAGTTCTTC.